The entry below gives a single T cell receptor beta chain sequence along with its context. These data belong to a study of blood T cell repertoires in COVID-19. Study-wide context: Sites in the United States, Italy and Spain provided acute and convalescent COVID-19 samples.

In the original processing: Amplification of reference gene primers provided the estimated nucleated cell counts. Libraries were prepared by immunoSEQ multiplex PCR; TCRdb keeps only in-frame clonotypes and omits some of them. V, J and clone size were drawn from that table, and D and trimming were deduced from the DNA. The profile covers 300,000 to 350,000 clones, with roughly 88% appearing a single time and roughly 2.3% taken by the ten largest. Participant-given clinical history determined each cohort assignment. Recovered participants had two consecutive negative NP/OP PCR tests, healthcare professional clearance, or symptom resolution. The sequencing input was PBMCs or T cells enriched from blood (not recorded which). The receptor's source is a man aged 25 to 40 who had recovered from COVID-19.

The CDR3 DNA follows: TGTGCAAGTCGTGAACCCGGGACACTCTCCTACGAGCAGTACTTC. Its translation is CASREPGTLSYEQYF. The V call is TRBV12-2, the J call TRBJ2-7; no DNA check was done on the table's D call, TRBD1. TRBV12-2 is designated a pseudogene. The CDR3 has 15 residues.